The present T cell receptor (beta chain) was sequenced within a study of T cell changes during pregnancy in multiple sclerosis. Assay: immunoSEQ multiplex PCR; the TCRdb copy retains only in-frame clones and omits some. This table has 47,000 or so clones, 94% appearing once. Germline loops: CDR1 MNHNY, CDR2 SVGAGI (reference sequence). CDR3 length: 13 amino acids. Deletions cut 5 bases from V and 1 base from J, with 9 bases between. This chain uses TRBV6-6 with TRBJ2-7; D is unresolved. This clonotype was sampled from a female donor with multiple sclerosis, enrolled in a pregnancy study. The source was CD4+ T cells from peripheral blood mononuclear cells, collected in the first trimester of pregnancy. The CDR3 region has the DNA TGTGCCAGCAGTGTCGAGTTTTCCTACGAGCAGTACTTC. It yields the protein CASSVEFSYEQYF.